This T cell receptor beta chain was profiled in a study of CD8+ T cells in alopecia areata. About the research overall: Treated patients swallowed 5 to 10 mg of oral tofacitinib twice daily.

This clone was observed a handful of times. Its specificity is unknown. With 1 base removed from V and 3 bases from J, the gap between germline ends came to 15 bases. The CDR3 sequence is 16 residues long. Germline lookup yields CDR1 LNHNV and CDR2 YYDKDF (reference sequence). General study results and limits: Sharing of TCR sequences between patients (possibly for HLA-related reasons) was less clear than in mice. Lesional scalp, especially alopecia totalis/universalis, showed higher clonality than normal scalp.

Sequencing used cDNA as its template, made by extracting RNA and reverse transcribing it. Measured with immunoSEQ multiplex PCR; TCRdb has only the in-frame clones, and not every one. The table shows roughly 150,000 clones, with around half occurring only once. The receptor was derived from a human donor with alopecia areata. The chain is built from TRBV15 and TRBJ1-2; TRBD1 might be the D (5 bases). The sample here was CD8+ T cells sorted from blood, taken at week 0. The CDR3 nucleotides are TGTGCCACCAGCAGAGTAGTCGGGGCCCCCGACTATGGCTACACCTTC. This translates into CATSRVVGAPDYGYTF.